This T cell receptor (beta chain) was captured by sequencing in a study of blood T cell repertoires in COVID-19. Authors' data handling: Nucleated cell number was recorded as an estimate derived from reference gene primer amplification. Profiled with immunoSEQ multiplex PCR; TCRdb holds only in-frame clones, not every one. V and J calls and clone size are given by that table; D and trimming were obtained from the DNA. The repertoire holds 100,000 to 150,000 clones, with over 75% as singletons. The origin of this receptor is a woman in her fifties or sixties with acute or convalescent COVID-19. The sequenced sample consisted of peripheral blood.

In DNA form, the CDR3 reads TGTGCCTGGAGTGCCTACTCCCGCCCGGAGCAGTTCTTC. Translated, it gives CAWSAYSRPEQFF. The chain recombines TRBV30 with TRBJ2-1; no definite D call. Germline V CDR1 and CDR2: GTSNPN, SVGIG (reference sequence). The CDR3 loop spans 13 amino acids. V shed 1 base and J shed 10 bases, with 14 bases lying between them.